The clone carrying this T cell receptor beta chain appeared a few times. The library was built for alpha chains, so this beta chain is an off-target read and its size means little. The time point: sample taken at primary tumor resection. No cells were sorted before sequencing. The whole RNA sequenced was extracted from tumor, nontumor lung or frozen PBMC. V was pared by 5 bases and J by 6 bases, with 14 bases of the junction left unmatched. From germline, CDR1 is SGHDT and CDR2 YYEEEE. CDR3 size: 17 residues. The sample is drawn from a study of spatial heterogeneity in lung cancer. Study in general: Detection consistently captured more beta-chain sequences than alpha-chain sequences.

Unique molecular identifiers tagged every individual TCR cDNA molecule. TCRdb used MiXCR to reprocess the 5' RACE reads, holding one entry per CDR3 protein. The data show some 12,000 distinct CDR3 sequences, with approximately 6.2% seen just once and 10% held by the top ten. The clonotype originates from a male donor with early-stage non-small cell lung cancer. The sequencing used normal lung tissue next to the tumor, collected at surgery. The chain is built from TRBV5-6 and TRBJ1-1, with 12 nucleotides matching TRBD1. The CDR3 nucleotides are TGTGCCAGCAGACCTTCGGGACAGGGGGCTGTCAGGGCTGAAGCTTTCTTT. Encoded protein: CASRPSGQGAVRAEAFF.